The clone carrying this T cell receptor beta chain was observed a few times. No antigen is known for it. The data were taken from a study of T cells in Graves' hyperthyroidism and ophthalmopathy. Findings of the study overall: Blood also carried most thyroid clonotypes expanded above 0.001.

Patients having uncontrolled infection, another autoimmune disease, pregnancy or lactation were not included. TCR beta CDR3 regions were amplified from RNA. HTBI primers were employed in a first-round RT-PCR of the TCR CDR3. TCRdb itself ran the multiplex PCR reads through MiXCR, one entry per CDR3 protein. The data show 300,000 to 350,000 distinct CDR3 sequences, with roughly 17% seen just once and approximately 31% held by the top ten. Source material: blood. The sequence derives from a young man with Graves' hyperthyroidism.

CDR3 nucleotide sequence: TGTGCCAGCAGGCCCGGTGGAGGGGGCTCCTACGAGCAGTACTTC. It translates to CASRPGGGGSYEQYF. The chain recombines TRBV12-3 or TRBV12-4 with TRBJ2-7, with D perhaps given as TRBD1 or TRBD2 (6 bases each). This CDR3 has 15 amino acids. V lost 6 bases, J lost 0 bases, and 15 bases lay in between.